Presented here are 9 T cell receptor beta chains from one specimen sequenced in a study of cytomegalovirus exposure and HLA in healthy donors. Amplification used 60 Vbeta primers and 13 Jbeta primers. The method was immunoSEQ multiplex PCR; TCRdb's version includes in-frame clones alone and lacks a portion of them. The sample carries more than 70,000 clones, roughly 80% recorded once. Source material: PBMCs. These receptors all come from a boy between 10 and 17 years old in good health and CMV-seronegative.

The chain's CDR3 is CASSVGQGDGYTF. In nucleotides, the CDR3 is TGTGCCAGCAGCGTAGGACAGGGCGATGGCTACACCTTC. This chain connects TRBV2 to TRBJ1-2; 8 nucleotides match TRBD1. The germline V gene has CDR1 SNHLY and CDR2 FYNNEI. V trimming: 6 bases; J trimming: 6 bases; junction bases outside the gene matches: 6. The CDR3 is 13 amino acids.

This CDR3 is CAWSMTGGFEQYF. The CDR3 DNA reads TGTGCCTGGAGTATGACAGGGGGCTTCGAGCAGTACTTC. The genes are TRBV30 and TRBJ2-7; 10 nucleotides align to TRBD1. The V gene end was trimmed by 2 bases and the J gene end by 6 bases; junction bases not matched to a gene: 4. Germline V gene lookup returns CDR1 GTSNPN and CDR2 SVGIG (reference sequence). The CDR3 has 13 residues. Looking up the rest from reference TRBV30 and TRBJ2-7 gives the full variable domain: SQTIHQWPATLVQPVGSPLSLECTVEGTSNPNLYWYRQAAGRGLQLLFYSVGIGQISSEVPQNLSASRPQDRQFILSSKKLLLSDSGFYLCAWSMTGGFEQYFGPGTRLTVT.

The rearrangement uses TRBV28 and TRBJ1-4, with D hard to call. V lost 3 bases and J lost 5, with 7 bases in between. The germline gives CDR1 MDHEN, CDR2 SYDVKM. This CDR3 contains 13 residues. The CDR3 spells CASSLYGNEKLFF. CDR3 bases: TGTGCCAGCAGTTTGTACGGGAATGAAAAACTGTTTTTT.

This clone has a handful of counts. CDR3: CAWSDRQETQYF. CDR3 bases: TGTGCCTGGAGTGACCGGCAAGAGACCCAGTACTTC. V and J are TRBV30 and TRBJ2-5; no definite D call. V was cut by 1 base and J by 2 bases, with 5 bases left in between. CDR1 and CDR2 from the germline V gene are GTSNPN and SVGIG (reference sequence). This CDR3 is built from 12 residues.

This chain joins TRBV18 and TRBJ1-1; 7 bases line up with TRBD1. The CDR3 is made up of 14 amino acids. V trimming: 5 bases; J trimming: 2 bases; junction bases outside the gene matches: 5. The germline CDR1 and CDR2 sequences are KGHSH and LQKENI. The CDR3 region is CASSYGQVNTEAFF. For the CDR3, the DNA is TGTGCCAGCTCATACGGACAGGTAAACACTGAAGCTTTCTTT.

This clone came up a few times. The V and J genes are TRBV25-1 and TRBJ1-1; weak D call: TRBD1 (6 bases). V was pared by 4 bases and J by 1 base, with 10 bases between. This CDR3 has 14 amino acids. Germline V CDR1 and CDR2: MGHDK, SYGVNS. The CDR3 reads CASSAIQGNTEAFF. The CDR3 DNA reads TGTGCCAGCAGTGCAATACAGGGGAACACTGAAGCTTTCTTT.

This clone has a handful of counts. This chain uses TRBV29-1 with TRBJ1-2; 10 positions match TRBD1. Trimming at V came to 3 bases and at J to 5 bases, leaving 6 bases not matched to a gene. The CDR3 runs to 14 residues. Germline V gene data show CDR1 as SQVTM and CDR2 as ANQGSEA. The CDR3 DNA follows: TGCAGCGTTGATCCGCGACAGGGGGCGTATGGCTACACCTTC. It codes for CSVDPRQGAYGYTF.

The rearrangement links TRBV10-3 to TRBJ2-7; 11 bases line up with TRBD2. After removal of 2 bases from V and 5 bases from J, the junction contained 2 bases not matched to a gene. The germline V gene encodes CDR1 ENHRY and CDR2 SYGVKD. The CDR3 sequence is 14 residues long. CDR3 loop: CAISETSGRHEQYF. In DNA form, the CDR3 reads TGTGCCATCAGTGAGACTAGCGGGAGACACGAGCAGTACTTC.

V gene TRBV5-4 combines with J gene TRBJ2-6; D remains ambiguous. Trimming cost V 4 bases and J 4 bases, with 6 bases left between them. CDR3 length equals 13 residues. The germline gives CDR1 SGHNT, CDR2 YYREEE (reference sequence). The CDR3 spells CASSARGANVLTF. CDR3 nucleotides: TGTGCCAGCAGCGCCCGGGGGGCCAACGTCCTGACTTTC.